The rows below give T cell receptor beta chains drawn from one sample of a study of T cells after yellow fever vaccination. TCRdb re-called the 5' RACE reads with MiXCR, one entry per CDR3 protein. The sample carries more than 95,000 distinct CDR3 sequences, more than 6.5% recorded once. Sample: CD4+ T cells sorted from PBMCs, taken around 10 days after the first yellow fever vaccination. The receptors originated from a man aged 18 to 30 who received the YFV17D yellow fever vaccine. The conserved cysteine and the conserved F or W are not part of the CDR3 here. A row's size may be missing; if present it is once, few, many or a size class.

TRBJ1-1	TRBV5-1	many	ASSLGQGTDEAF
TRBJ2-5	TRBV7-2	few	ASSREKQETQY
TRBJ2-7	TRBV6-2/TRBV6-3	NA	ASSSRTSGEQY
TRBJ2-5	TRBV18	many	ASSPQQKTQY
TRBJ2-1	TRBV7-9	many	ASSGGPDEQF
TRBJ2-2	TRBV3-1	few	ACSQISTHRQGNTGELF
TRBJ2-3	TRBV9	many	ASSLGTADTQY
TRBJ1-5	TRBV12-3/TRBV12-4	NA	ASSRTGTVLRAQH
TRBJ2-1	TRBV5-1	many	ASSLVGGEGEQF
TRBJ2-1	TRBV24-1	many	ATSEASGGRLNEQF
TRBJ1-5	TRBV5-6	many	ASSPWEDNQPQH
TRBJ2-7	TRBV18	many	ASSPRTGVSHEQY
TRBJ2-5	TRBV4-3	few	ASSQQGLGETQY
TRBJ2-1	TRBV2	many	ASSEYRGTDPSYNEQF
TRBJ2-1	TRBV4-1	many	ASSPPRGLPDNEQF
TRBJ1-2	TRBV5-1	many	ASSAGGPDGYT
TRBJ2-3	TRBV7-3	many	ASSLMAGSGGHTDTQY
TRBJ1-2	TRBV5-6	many	ASSLWDRELNGYT
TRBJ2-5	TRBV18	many	ASSTTNPEETQY
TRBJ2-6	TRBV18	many	ASSPRGASGANVLT
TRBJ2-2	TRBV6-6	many	ASRGGELF
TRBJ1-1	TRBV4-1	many	ASSQIVQGVPEAF